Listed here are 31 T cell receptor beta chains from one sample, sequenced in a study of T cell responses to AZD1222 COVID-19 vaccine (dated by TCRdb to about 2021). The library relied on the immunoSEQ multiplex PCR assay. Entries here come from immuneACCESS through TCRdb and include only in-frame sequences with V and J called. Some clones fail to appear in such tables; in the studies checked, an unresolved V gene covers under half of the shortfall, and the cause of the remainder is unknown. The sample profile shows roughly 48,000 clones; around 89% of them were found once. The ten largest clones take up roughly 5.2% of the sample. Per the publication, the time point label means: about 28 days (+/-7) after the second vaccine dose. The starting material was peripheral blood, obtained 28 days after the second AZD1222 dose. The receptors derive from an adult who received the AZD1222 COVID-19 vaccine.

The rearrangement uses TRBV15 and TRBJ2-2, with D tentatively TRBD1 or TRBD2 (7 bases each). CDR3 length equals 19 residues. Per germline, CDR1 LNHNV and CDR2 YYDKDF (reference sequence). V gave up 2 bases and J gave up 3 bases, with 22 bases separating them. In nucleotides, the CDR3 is TGTGCCACCAGCAGACGAGGCGCCAGACAGGGAGGGTACACCGGGGAGCTGTTTTTT. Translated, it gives CATSRRGARQGGYTGELFF.

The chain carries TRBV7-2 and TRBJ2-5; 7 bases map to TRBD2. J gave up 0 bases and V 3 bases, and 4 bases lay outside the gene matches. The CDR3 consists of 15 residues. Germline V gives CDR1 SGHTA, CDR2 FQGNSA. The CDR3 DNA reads TGTGCCAGCAGCTTGGGGACTACCAACCAAGAGACCCAGTACTTC. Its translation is CASSLGTTNQETQYF.

CDR3 sequence reads: CASSRNLGYEQYF. Here the CDR3 DNA reads TGTGCCAGCAGTCGAAATCTAGGCTACGAGCAGTACTTC. V is TRBV28 and J is TRBJ2-7; no clear D. V shed 5 bases and J shed 3 bases, with 11 bases lying between them. CDR1 is MDHEN, CDR2 SYDVKM, per germline. The length of the CDR3 is 13 residues.

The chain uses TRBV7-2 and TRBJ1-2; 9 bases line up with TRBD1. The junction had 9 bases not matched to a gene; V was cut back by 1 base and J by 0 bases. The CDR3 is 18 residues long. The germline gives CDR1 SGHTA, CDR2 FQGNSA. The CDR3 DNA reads TGTGCCAGCAGCTTAGTGGGGGGACAGGGAGGAACTAACTATGGCTACACCTTC. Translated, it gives CASSLVGGQGGTNYGYTF.

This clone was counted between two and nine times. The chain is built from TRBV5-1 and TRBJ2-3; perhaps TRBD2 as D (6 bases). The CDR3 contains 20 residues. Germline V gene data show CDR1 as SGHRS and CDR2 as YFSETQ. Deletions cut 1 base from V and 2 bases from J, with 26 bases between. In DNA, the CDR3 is TGCGCCAGCAGCTTGAATTTCCCCCGGGGGTGGAGCGGACACACAGATACGCAGTATTTT. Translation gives CASSLNFPRGWSGHTDTQYF.

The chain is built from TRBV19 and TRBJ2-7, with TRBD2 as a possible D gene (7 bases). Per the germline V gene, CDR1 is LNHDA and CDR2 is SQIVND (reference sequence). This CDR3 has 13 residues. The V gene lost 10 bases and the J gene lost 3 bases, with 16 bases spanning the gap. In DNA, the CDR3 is TGTGCCACCCGAGGAGGGGGGGACTACGAGCAGTACTTC. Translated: CATRGGGDYEQYF.

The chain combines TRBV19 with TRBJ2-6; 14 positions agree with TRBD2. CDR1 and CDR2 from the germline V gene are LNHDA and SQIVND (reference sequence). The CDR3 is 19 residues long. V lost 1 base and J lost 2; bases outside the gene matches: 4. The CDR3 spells CASSIGPGLAGAGANVLTF. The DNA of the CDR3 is TGTGCCAGTAGTATAGGACCGGGACTAGCGGGAGCTGGGGCCAACGTCCTGACTTTC.

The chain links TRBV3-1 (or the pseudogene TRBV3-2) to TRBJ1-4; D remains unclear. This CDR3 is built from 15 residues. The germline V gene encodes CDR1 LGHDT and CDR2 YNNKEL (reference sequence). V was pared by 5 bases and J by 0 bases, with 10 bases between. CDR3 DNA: TGTGCCAGCAGCAACCTGCGTGCAACTAATGAAAAACTGTTTTTT. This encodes CASSNLRATNEKLFF.

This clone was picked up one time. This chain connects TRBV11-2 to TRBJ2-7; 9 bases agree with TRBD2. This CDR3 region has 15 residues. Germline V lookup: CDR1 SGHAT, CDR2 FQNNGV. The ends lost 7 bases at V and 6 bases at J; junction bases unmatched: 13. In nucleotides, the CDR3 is TGTGCCAGCACCGATTTTAGCGGGAGTTGGTCCGAGCAGTACTTC. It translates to CASTDFSGSWSEQYF.

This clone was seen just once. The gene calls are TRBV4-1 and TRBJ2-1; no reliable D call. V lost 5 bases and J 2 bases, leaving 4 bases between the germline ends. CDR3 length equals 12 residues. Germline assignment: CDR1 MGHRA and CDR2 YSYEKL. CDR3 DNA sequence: TGCGCCAGCAGCACAGCCTACAATGAGCAGTTCTTC. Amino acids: CASSTAYNEQFF.

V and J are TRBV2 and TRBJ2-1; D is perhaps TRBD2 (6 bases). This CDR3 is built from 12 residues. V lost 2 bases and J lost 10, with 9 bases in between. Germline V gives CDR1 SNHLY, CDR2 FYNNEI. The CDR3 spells CASSERSGEQFF. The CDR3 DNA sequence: TGTGCCAGCAGTGAAAGGAGCGGGGAGCAGTTCTTC.

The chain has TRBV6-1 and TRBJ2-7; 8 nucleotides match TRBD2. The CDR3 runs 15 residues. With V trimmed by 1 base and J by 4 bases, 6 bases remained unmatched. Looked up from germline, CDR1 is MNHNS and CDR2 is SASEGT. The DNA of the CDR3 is TGTGCCAGCAGTGAAGGGGGGGTAGCGGGATACGAGCAGTACTTC. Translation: CASSEGGVAGYEQYF.

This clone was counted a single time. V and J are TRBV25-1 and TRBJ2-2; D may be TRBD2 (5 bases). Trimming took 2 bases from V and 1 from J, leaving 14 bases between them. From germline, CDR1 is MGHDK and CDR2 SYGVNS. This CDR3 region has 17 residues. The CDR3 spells CASSERLGGLNTGELFF. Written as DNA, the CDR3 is TGTGCCAGCAGTGAAAGGTTAGGCGGACTGAACACCGGGGAGCTGTTTTTT.

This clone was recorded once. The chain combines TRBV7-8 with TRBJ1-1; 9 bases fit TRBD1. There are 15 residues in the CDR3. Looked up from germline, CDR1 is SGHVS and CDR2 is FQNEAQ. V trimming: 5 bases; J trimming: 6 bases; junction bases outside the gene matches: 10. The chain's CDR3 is CASSGRGTGLPEAFF. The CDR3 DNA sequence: TGTGCCAGCAGCGGTCGTGGGACAGGGCTTCCTGAAGCTTTCTTT.

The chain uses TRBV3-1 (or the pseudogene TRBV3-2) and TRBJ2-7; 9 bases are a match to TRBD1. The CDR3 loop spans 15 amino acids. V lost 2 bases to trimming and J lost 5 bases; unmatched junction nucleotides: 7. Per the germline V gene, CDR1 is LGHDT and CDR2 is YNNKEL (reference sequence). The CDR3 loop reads CASSQMDRGSNEQYF. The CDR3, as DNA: TGTGCCAGCAGCCAAATGGACAGGGGTTCCAACGAGCAGTACTTC.

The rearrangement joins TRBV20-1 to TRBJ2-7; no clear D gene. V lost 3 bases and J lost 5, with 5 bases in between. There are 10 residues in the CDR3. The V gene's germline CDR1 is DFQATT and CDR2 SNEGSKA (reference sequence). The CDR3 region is CSASVNEQYF. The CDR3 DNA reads TGCAGTGCTAGTGTGAACGAGCAGTACTTC.

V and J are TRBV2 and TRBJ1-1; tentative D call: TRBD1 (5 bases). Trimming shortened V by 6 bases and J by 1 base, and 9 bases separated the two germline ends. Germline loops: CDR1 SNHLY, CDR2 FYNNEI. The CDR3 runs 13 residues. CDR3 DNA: TGTGCCAGCAGGGGGGATAAGAACACTGAAGCTTTCTTT. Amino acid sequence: CASRGDKNTEAFF.

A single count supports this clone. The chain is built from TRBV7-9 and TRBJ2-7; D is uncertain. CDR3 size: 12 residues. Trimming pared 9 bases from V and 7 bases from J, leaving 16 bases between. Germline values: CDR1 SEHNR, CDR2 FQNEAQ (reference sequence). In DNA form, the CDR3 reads TGTGCCAGTCAACTCGGCACCGGGGAGCAGTACTTC. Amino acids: CASQLGTGEQYF.

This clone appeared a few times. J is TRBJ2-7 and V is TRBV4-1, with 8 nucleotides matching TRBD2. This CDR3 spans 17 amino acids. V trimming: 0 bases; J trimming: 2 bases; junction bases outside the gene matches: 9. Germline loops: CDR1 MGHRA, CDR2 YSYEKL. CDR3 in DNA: TGCGCCAGCAGCCAAGATCTGCAGCGGGAGATCCCCTACGAGCAGTACTTC. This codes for CASSQDLQREIPYEQYF.

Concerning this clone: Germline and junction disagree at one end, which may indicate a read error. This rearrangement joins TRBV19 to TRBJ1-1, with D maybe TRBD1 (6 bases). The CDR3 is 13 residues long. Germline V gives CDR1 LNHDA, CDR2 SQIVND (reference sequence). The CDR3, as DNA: TGTGCCAGTAGCTTGGCAAGGGACACTGAAGTTTTCTTT. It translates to CASSLARDTEVFF.

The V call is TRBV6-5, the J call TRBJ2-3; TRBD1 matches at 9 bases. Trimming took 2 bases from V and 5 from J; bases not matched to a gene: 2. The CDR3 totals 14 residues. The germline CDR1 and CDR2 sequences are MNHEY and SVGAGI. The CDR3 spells CASSYDRGRDTQYF. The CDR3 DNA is TGTGCCAGCAGTTACGACAGGGGGAGAGATACGCAGTATTTT.

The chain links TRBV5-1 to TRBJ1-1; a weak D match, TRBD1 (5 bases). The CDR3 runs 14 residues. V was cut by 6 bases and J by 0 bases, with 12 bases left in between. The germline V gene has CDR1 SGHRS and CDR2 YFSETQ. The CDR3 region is CASNRGQVNTEAFF. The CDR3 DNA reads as TGCGCCAGCAACCGAGGACAAGTGAACACTGAAGCTTTCTTT. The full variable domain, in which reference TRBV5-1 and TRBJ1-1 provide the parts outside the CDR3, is KAGVTQTPRYLIKTRGQQVTLSCSPISGHRSVSWYQQTPGQGLQFLFEYFSETQRNKGNFPGRFSGRQFSNSRSEMNVSTLELGDSALYLCASNRGQVNTEAFFGQGTRLTVV.

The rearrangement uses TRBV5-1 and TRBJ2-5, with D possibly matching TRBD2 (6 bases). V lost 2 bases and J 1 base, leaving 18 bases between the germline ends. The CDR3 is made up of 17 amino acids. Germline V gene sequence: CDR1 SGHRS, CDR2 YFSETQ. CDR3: CASSLSATSLPQETQYF. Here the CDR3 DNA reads TGCGCCAGCAGCTTATCGGCGACTAGTCTTCCCCAAGAGACCCAGTACTTC.

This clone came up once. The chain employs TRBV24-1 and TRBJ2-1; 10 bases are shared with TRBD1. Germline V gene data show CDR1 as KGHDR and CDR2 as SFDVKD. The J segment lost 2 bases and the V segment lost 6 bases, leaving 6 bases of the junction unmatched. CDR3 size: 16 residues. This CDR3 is CATSHGGTGAYNEQFF. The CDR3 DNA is TGTGCCACCAGTCACGGAGGGACAGGGGCCTACAATGAGCAGTTCTTC.

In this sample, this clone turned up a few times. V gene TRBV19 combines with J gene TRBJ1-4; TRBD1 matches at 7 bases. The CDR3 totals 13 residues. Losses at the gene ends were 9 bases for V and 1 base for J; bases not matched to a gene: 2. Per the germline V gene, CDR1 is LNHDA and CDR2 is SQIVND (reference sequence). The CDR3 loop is CASNRGTNEKLFF. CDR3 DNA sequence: TGTGCCAGCAACAGGGGAACTAATGAAAAACTGTTTTTT.

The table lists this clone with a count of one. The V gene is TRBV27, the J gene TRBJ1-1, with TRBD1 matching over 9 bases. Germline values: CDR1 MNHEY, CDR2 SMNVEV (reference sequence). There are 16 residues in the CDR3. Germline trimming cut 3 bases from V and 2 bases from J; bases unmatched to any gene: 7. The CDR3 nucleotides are TGTGCCAGCAGTTTCGGGACAGGGTCTGGAAACACTGAAGCTTTCTTT. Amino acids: CASSFGTGSGNTEAFF.

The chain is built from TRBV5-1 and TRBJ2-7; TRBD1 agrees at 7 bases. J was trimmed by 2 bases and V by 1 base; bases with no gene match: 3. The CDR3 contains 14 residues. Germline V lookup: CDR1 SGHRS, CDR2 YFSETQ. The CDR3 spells CASSLLTGAYEQYF. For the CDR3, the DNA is TGCGCCAGCAGCTTGCTAACAGGGGCCTACGAGCAGTACTTC.

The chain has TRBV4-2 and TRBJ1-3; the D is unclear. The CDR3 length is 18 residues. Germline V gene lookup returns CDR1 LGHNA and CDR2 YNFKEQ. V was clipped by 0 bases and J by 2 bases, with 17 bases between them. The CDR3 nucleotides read TGTGCCAGCAGCCAAGATGGAAGAGTGGCAGGTCCTGGAAACACCATATATTTT. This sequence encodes CASSQDGRVAGPGNTIYF.

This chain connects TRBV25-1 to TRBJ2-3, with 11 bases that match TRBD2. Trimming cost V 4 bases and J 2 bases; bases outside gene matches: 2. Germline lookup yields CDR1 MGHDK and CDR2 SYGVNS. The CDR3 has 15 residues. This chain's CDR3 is CASSVLAGVTDTQYF. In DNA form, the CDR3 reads TGTGCCAGCAGTGTACTAGCGGGGGTCACAGATACGCAGTATTTT.

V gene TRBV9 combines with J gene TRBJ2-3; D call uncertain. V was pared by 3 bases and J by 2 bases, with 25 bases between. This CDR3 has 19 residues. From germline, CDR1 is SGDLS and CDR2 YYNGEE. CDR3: CASSARPSFKRVPTDTQYF. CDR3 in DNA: TGTGCCAGCAGCGCGCGCCCCTCCTTCAAGCGCGTTCCCACAGATACGCAGTATTTT.

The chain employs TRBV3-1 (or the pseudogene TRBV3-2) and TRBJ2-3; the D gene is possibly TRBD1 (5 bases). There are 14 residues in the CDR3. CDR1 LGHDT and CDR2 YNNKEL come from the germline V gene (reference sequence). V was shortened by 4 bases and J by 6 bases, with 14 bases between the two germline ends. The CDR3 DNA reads TGTGCCAGCAGCCCCCTCAGGGATGGGGATACGCAGTATTTT. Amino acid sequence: CASSPLRDGDTQYF.